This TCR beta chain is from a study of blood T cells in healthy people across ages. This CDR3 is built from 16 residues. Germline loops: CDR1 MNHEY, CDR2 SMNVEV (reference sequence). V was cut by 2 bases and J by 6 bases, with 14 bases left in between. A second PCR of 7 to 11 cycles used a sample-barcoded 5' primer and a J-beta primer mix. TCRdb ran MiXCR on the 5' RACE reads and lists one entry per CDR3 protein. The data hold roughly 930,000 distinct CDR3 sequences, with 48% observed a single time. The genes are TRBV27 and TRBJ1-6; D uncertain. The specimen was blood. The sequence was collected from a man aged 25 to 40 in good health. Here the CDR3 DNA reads TGTGCCAGCAGTTTACCTTCGGGGTTACCTAATTCACCCCTCCACTTT. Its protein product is CASSLPSGLPNSPLHF.